This T cell receptor (beta chain) was found in a study of PD-L1 blockade in urothelial cancer. This CDR3 is 14 amino acids long. CDR1 is LNHDA and CDR2 is SQIVND in the germline V gene (reference sequence). V gave up 2 bases and J gave up 6 bases; unmatched junction bases: 1. Concerning this clone itself: Its antigen is still unknown.

Assay used: immunoSEQ multiplex PCR; TCRdb lists only in-frame clones, some missing. Here the sample spans roughly 62,000 clones, about four fifths being singletons. General study results and limits: Tumor-associated clones in blood expanded more at 3 weeks in durable-benefit patients. When pretreatment blood TCR clonality was below the median, it predicted better survival.

Material: PBMCs, obtained around atezolizumab (anti-PD-L1) treatment. This chain connects TRBV19 to TRBJ2-3; 11 nucleotides align to TRBD2. The sequence came from a man in his 70s with urothelial cancer. The CDR3 spells CASSIRTSGDTQYF. In DNA, the CDR3 is TGTGCCAGTAGTATAAGGACTAGCGGGGATACGCAGTATTTT.